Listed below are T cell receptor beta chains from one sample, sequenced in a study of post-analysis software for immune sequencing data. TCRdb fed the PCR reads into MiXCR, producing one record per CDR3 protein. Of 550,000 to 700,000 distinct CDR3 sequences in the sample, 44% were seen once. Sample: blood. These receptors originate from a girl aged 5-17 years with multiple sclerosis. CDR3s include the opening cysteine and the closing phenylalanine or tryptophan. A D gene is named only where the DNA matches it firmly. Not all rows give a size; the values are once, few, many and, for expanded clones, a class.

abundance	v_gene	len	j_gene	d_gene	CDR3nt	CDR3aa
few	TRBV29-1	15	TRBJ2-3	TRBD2	TGCAGCAGTGCCAATAGCGGGAGGGCAACAGATACGCAGTATTTT	CSSANSGRATDTQYF
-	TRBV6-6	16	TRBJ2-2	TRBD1	TGTGCCTCCGGGACAGCCTTAACCTTATTGTCCGGGGAGCTGTTTTTT	CASGTALTLLSGELFF
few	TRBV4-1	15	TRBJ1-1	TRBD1	TGCGCCAGCAGCCAATCCGGGACAGGGTCCACTGAAGCTTTCTTT	CASSQSGTGSTEAFF
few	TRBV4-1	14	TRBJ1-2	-	TGCGCCAGCAGCCAAGTACAGGAGTACTATGGCTACACCTTC	CASSQVQEYYGYTF
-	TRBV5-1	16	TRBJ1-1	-	TGCGCCAGCAGCTCCTCAGGAGCACATATCAACACTGAAGCTTTCTTT	CASSSSGAHINTEAFF
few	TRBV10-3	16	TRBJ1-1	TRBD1	TGTGCCATCAGTCCCGACAGGGCGGGGGGTATATCTGAAGCTTTCTTT	CAISPDRAGGISEAFF
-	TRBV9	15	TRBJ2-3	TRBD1	TGTGCCAGCAGCGTGAGGACAGGGGCATCAGATACGCAGTATTTT	CASSVRTGASDTQYF
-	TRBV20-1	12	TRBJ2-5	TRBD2	TGCAGTGCTAGGGGTAGCGGGGAGACCCAGTACTTC	CSARGSGETQYF
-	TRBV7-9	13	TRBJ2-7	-	TGTGCCAGCAGCTTAGCCTCGACGGTCGAGCAGTACTTC	CASSLASTVEQYF
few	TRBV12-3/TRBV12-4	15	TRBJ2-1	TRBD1	TGTGCCAGCAGTTTAGGACAGGGCGGAGGCAATGAGCAGTTCTTC	CASSLGQGGGNEQFF
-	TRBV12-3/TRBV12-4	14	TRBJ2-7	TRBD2	TGTGCCAGCAGTTTGACTAGCGGAGTATACGAGCAGTACTTC	CASSLTSGVYEQYF
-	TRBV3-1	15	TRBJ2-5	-	TGTGCCAGCAGCCATCGGCGGATCGCCCAAGAGACCCAGTACTTC	CASSHRRIAQETQYF
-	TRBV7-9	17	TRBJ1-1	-	TGTGCCAGCAGCTTAATTATATTGGAGTCCCTTCTCACTGAAGCTTTCTTT	CASSLIILESLLTEAFF
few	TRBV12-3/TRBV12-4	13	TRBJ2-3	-	TGTGCCAGCAGTTTTGGACCCTTCGATACGCAGTATTTT	CASSFGPFDTQYF
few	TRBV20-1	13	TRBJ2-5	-	TGCAGTGCTAGGATGGGCCCCCAAGAGACCCAGTACTTC	CSARMGPQETQYF
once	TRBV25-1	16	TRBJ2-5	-	TGTGCTAGCAGTGACCTGTCCGGGACTCCGGAAGAGACCCAGTACTTC	CASSDLSGTPEETQYF
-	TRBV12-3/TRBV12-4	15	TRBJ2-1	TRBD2	TGTGCCAGCACCCGGACTAGCGCTACCCAAGAGACCCAGTTCTTC	CASTRTSATQETQFF
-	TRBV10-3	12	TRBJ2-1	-	TGTGCCATCAGTGAGTCAGGAGATGAGCAGTTCTTC	CAISESGDEQFF
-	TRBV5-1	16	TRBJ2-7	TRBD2	TGCGCCAGCAGCTTGGGACCGGGGACTAGCTCCTACGAGCAGTACTTC	CASSLGPGTSSYEQYF
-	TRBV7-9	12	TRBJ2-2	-	TGTGCCAGCATCTCCGACACCGGGGAGCTGTTTTTT	CASISDTGELFF
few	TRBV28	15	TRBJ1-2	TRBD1	TGTGCCAGCAGCCTCGACAGGGGGCGCTTCGGGGGCTACACCTTC	CASSLDRGRFGGYTF
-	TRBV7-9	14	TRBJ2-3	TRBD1	TGTGCCAGCAGCTTCGACAGGGCGGAAGATACGCAGTATTTT	CASSFDRAEDTQYF
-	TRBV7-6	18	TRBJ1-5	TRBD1	TGTGCCAGCAGCTTAGCGCCCAGGGGGGGTTATAGCAATCAGCCCCAGCATTTT	CASSLAPRGGYSNQPQHF
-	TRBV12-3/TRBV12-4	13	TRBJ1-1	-	TGTGCCAGCAGTTTGAGGGTTGACACTGAAGCTTTCTTT	CASSLRVDTEAFF
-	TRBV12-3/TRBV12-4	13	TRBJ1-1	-	TGTGCCAGCAGTTTAGCATCCCCCACTGAAGCTTTCTTT	CASSLASPTEAFF
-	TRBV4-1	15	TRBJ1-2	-	TGCGCCAGCAGCCCTCAGATAGTGGACGGCTATGGCTACACCTTC	CASSPQIVDGYGYTF
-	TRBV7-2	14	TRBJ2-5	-	TGTGCCAGCAGCCTGCCCCGGCAGCCGGAGACCCAGTACTTC	CASSLPRQPETQYF
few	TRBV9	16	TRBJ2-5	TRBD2	TGTGCCAGCAGCGTGACTAGCGGGAGGGCCGCTGAGACCCAGTACTTC	CASSVTSGRAAETQYF
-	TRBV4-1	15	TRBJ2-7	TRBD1	TGCGCCAGCAGCCAAGTATTACAGGGGACCTACGAGCAGTACTTC	CASSQVLQGTYEQYF
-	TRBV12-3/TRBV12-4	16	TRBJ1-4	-	TGTGCCAGCAGTTGGTCGGGGCCTGCAACTAATGAAAAACTGTTTTTT	CASSWSGPATNEKLFF
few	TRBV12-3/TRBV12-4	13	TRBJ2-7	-	TGTGCCAGCAGTTTAGAGTTCTTCTACGAGCAGTACTTC	CASSLEFFYEQYF
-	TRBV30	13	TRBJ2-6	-	TGTGCCTACGAGTACTCTGGGGCCAACGTCCTGACTTTC	CAYEYSGANVLTF